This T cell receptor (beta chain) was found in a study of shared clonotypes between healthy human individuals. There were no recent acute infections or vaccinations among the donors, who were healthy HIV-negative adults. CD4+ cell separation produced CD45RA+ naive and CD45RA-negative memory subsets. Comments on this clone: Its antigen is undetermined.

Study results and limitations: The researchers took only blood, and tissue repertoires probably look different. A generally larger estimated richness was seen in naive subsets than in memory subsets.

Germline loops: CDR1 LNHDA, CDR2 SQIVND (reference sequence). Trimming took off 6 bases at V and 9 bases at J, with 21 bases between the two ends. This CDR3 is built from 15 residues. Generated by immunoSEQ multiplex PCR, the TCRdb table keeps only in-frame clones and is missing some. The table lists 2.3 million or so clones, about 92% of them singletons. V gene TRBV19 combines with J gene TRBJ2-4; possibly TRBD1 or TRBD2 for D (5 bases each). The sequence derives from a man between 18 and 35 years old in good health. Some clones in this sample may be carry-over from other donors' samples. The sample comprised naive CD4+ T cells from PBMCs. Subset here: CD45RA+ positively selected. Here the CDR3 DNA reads TGTGCCAGTAGCAAAAACCGGGACGGAGTAACCATTCAGTACTTC. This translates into CASSKNRDGVTIQYF.